These 15 T cell receptor beta chains were all obtained from the same sample, sequenced in a study of cytomegalovirus exposure and HLA in healthy donors. The PCR used 60 Vbeta and 13 Jbeta primers. The data were produced by immunoSEQ multiplex PCR, yet TCRdb's version contains in-frame clones alone and is incomplete. The sample contains 150,000 to 200,000 clones, roughly three quarters of which appear only once. The material sequenced was PBMCs. All receptors derive from a man aged 40-49 years in good health and CMV-seropositive.

This clone has a handful of counts. The J gene is TRBJ2-3, the V gene TRBV7-8, with D possibly TRBD1 on 5 matching bases. Germline loops: CDR1 SGHVS, CDR2 FQNEAQ. Trimming removed 5 bases from V and 3 bases from J, with 24 bases in between. The CDR3 is 18 amino acids. CDR3 sequence: CASSPPISGFLTTDTQYF. In DNA form, the CDR3 reads TGTGCCAGCAGCCCCCCCATTTCAGGGTTCTTAACTACAGATACGCAGTATTTT. Full variable domain (outside the CDR3, taken from reference TRBV7-8 and TRBJ2-3): GAGVSQSPRYKVAKRGQDVALRCDPISGHVSLFWYQQALGQGPEFLTYFQNEAQLDKSGLPSDRFFAERPEGSVSTLKIQRTQQEDSAVYLCASSPPISGFLTTDTQYFGPGTRLTVL.

This rearrangement joins TRBV2 to TRBJ1-1; TRBD1 matches 7 bases. Looked up from germline, CDR1 is SNHLY and CDR2 is FYNNEI. The CDR3 covers 12 residues. After removal of 10 bases from V and 4 bases from J, the junction contained 6 bases not matched to a gene. This chain's CDR3 is CATRTGRTEAFF. The CDR3, as DNA: TGTGCCACCAGGACAGGTCGCACTGAAGCTTTCTTT.

V usage is TRBV5-1 and J usage is TRBJ2-5, with 9 nucleotides matching TRBD1. The J call could be wrong; TRBJ2-7 is a better fit for the DNA end. The V gene's germline CDR1 is SGHRS and CDR2 YFSETQ. CDR3 length: 14 residues. CDR3 protein: CASSPGTGRYEQYF. Written as DNA, the CDR3 is TGCGCCAGCAGCCCCGGGACAGGGAGGTACGAGCAGTACTTC.

The genes are TRBV30 and TRBJ1-5; tentative D call: TRBD1 (5 bases). V lost 2 bases, J lost 6 bases, and 11 bases lay in between. CDR3 length equals 13 residues. In germline, CDR1 is GTSNPN, CDR2 SVGIG (reference sequence). The CDR3 nucleotides read TGTGCCTGGAGTCCCCCCGGGGGTCAGCCCCAGCATTTT. Encoded protein: CAWSPPGGQPQHF. The full variable domain, in which reference TRBV30 and TRBJ1-5 provide the parts outside the CDR3, is SQTIHQWPATLVQPVGSPLSLECTVEGTSNPNLYWYRQAAGRGLQLLFYSVGIGQISSEVPQNLSASRPQDRQFILSSKKLLLSDSGFYLCAWSPPGGQPQHFGDGTRLSIL.

This clone has more than one count but fewer than ten. V and J are TRBV30 and TRBJ1-1; 8 bases line up with TRBD1. J lost 3 bases, V lost 5 bases, and 8 bases had no gene match. Germline V CDR1 and CDR2: GTSNPN, SVGIG (reference sequence). This CDR3 is built from 14 residues. CDR3 nucleotide sequence: TGTGCCTGGTCCGCAGGGGGCTATTACACTGAAGCTTTCTTT. Encoded protein: CAWSAGGYYTEAFF. Supplemented by reference TRBV30 and TRBJ1-1, the full variable domain reads SQTIHQWPATLVQPVGSPLSLECTVEGTSNPNLYWYRQAAGRGLQLLFYSVGIGQISSEVPQNLSASRPQDRQFILSSKKLLLSDSGFYLCAWSAGGYYTEAFFGQGTRLTVV.

The V and J genes are TRBV4-3 and TRBJ1-2; D may be TRBD1 (6 bases). CDR3 length: 16 residues. Trimming left V 1 base short and J 1 base short, with 13 bases between. Germline V gives CDR1 LGHNA, CDR2 YSLEER. The CDR3 here is CASSQGGGGNNYGYTF. CDR3 in DNA: TGCGCCAGCAGCCAAGGGGGAGGGGGGAATAACTATGGCTACACCTTC.

In DNA form, the CDR3 reads TGTGCCAGCAGGGGACAGGGCTTTGAAGCTTTCTTT. Amino acids: CASRGQGFEAFF. The chain couples TRBV25-1 to TRBJ1-1, with TRBD1 matching over 9 bases. CDR3 length: 12 amino acids. Germline-derived CDR1 and CDR2 are MGHDK and SYGVNS. The junction had 3 bases not matched to a gene; V was cut back by 6 bases and J by 7 bases.

The chain joins TRBV14 to TRBJ2-7; D is perhaps TRBD1 (5 bases). The germline gives CDR1 SGHDN, CDR2 FVKESK. Trimming took off 0 bases at V and 7 bases at J, with 10 bases between the two ends. The length of the CDR3 is 13 residues. DNA of the CDR3: TGTGCCAGCAGCCAAGACAGGGTCACTGAGCAGTACTTC. Translating gives CASSQDRVTEQYF.

The chain uses TRBV7-3 and TRBJ2-5; TRBD2 matches 12 bases. V gave up 5 bases and J gave up 5 bases; unmatched junction bases: 6. CDR3 length: 15 residues. The germline CDR1 and CDR2 sequences are SGHTA and FQGTGA. This CDR3 is CASSASGGAGETQYF. Here the CDR3 DNA reads TGTGCCAGCAGCGCTAGCGGGGGGGCGGGGGAGACCCAGTACTTC.

The chain combines TRBV7-6 with TRBJ2-5; 7 nucleotides align to TRBD2. The CDR3 has 15 amino acids. J gave up 1 base and V 2 bases, and 4 bases lay outside the gene matches. CDR1 is SGHVS, CDR2 FNYEAQ, per germline. CDR3 amino acids: CASSLSSSGQETQYF. In DNA, the CDR3 is TGTGCCAGCAGCTTAAGCTCTAGCGGCCAAGAGACCCAGTACTTC.

The chain combines TRBV5-1 with TRBJ2-5, with 8 bases that match TRBD2. The CDR3 has 17 residues. J gave up 0 bases and V 4 bases, and 11 bases lay outside the gene matches. CDR1 is SGHRS and CDR2 is YFSETQ in the germline V gene. The chain's CDR3 is CASSPGGLGTNQETQYF. The CDR3 DNA is TGCGCCAGCAGCCCGGGGGGACTAGGGACGAACCAAGAGACCCAGTACTTC.

The chain employs TRBV5-6 and TRBJ1-2; D remains unclear. Germline V gene data show CDR1 as SGHDT and CDR2 as YYEEEE. Deletions cut 0 bases from V and 7 bases from J, with 13 bases between. The CDR3 runs 14 residues. This CDR3 is CASSLGGGHGGYTF. The CDR3 DNA reads TGTGCCAGCAGCTTGGGAGGAGGTCACGGTGGCTACACCTTC.

The chain couples TRBV6-5 to TRBJ2-3; TRBD1 is a possible D gene (6 bases). Germline lookup yields CDR1 MNHEY and CDR2 SVGAGI. The V end was cut by 2 bases, the J end by 4 bases, with 10 bases between. CDR3 size: 14 residues. CDR3 residues: CASSYLPGADTQYF. CDR3 DNA: TGTGCCAGCAGTTACCTCCCAGGGGCAGATACGCAGTATTTT.

This clone has just a few counts. The chain has TRBV5-4 and TRBJ2-4; D is possibly TRBD1 (5 bases). Germline V gives CDR1 SGHNT, CDR2 YYREEE (reference sequence). Trimming left V 3 bases short and J 7 bases short, with 14 bases between. This CDR3 comprises 14 residues. The CDR3, as DNA: TGTGCCAGCAGCTCCCCAGGGCCCCGGAACATTCAGTACTTC. Its translation: CASSSPGPRNIQYF.

The chain uses TRBV30 and TRBJ1-3; D gene uncertain. This CDR3 has 16 amino acids. The V and J ends lost 0 bases and 4 bases respectively, with 16 bases between them. Germline V gene sequence: CDR1 GTSNPN, CDR2 SVGIG (reference sequence). The CDR3 DNA follows: TGTGCCTGGAGTGTACAAGTCCCGGGTTCGGGAAACACCATATATTTT. Translating it yields CAWSVQVPGSGNTIYF. The variable domain in full, completed from reference TRBV30 and TRBJ1-3, reads SQTIHQWPATLVQPVGSPLSLECTVEGTSNPNLYWYRQAAGRGLQLLFYSVGIGQISSEVPQNLSASRPQDRQFILSSKKLLLSDSGFYLCAWSVQVPGSGNTIYFGEGSWLTVV.